This TCR beta chain was sequenced for a study of T cell responses to AZD1222 COVID-19 vaccine. CDR1 and CDR2 from the germline V gene are LGHNA and YSLEER. V was clipped by 3 bases and J by 7 bases; unmatched bases: 11. The CDR3 is made up of 16 amino acids. Measured with immunoSEQ multiplex PCR; TCRdb has only the in-frame clones, and not every one. The sample consists of 140,000 or so clones, around 89% of them appearing once. Details on this clone: As yet, its antigen is unknown.

Points from the study as a whole: After the peak T cell response, and only then, were repertoires sampled. Reportedly, nearly half the spike-specific TCRs target unmutated variant regions. Donors were chiefly white British, with a greater number of females, and clonal diversity was perhaps underestimated. At baseline, just a handful of AZD1222 recipients tested seropositive.

The clonotype was recovered from an adult who received the AZD1222 COVID-19 vaccine. The chain links TRBV4-3 to TRBJ1-4; 7 nucleotides agree with TRBD1. The sample was peripheral blood, taken 28 days after the second AZD1222 dose. The CDR3 coding sequence is TGCGCCAGCAGCCAGGGGCAGGGGGGCATGGGTGAAAAACTGTTTTTT. Residues: CASSQGQGGMGEKLFF.